This record concerns one TCR beta chain sequence. Its antigen is unknown. The data originate from a study of CD4+ T cells in melanoma. Overall study results and limits: A reported correlation linked neoantigen-specific CD4+ T cells to CD8+, macrophage and B cell function. In melanoma, neoantigen-specific CD4+ T cells reportedly differed in differentiation state.

Germline V gene lookup returns CDR1 SGHAT and CDR2 FQNNGV. CDR3 length: 17 residues. The V end was cut by 4 bases, the J end by 1 base, with 16 bases between. The protocol was immunoSEQ multiplex PCR, while the TCRdb copy is restricted to in-frame clones and leaves out a portion. Here the sample spans just over 14,000 clones, 63% being singletons. Sequencing used cells from a culture (not recorded whether cultured in vitro). V usage is TRBV11-2 and J usage is TRBJ2-2; D unresolved. This TCR derives from a human donor with melanoma. CDR3 DNA: TGTGCCAGCAGCTCCTCCGCGGATTTTAGGAACACCGGGGAGCTGTTTTTT. It encodes CASSSSADFRNTGELFF.